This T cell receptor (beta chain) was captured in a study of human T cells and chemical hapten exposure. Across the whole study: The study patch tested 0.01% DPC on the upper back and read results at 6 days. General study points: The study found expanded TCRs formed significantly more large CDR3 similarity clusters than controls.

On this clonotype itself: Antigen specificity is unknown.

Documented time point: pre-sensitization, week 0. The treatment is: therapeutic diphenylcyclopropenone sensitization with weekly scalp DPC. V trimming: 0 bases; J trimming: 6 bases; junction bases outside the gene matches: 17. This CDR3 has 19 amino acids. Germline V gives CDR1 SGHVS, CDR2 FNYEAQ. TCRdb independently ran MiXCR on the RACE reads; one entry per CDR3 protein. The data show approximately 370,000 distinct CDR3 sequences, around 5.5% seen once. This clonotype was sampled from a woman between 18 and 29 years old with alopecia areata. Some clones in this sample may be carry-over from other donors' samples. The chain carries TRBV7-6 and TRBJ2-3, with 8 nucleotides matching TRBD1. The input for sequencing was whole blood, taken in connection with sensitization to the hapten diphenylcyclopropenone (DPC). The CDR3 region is CASSLAGAGGAPVRDTQYF. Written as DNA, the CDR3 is TGTGCCAGCAGCTTAGCGGGGGCAGGGGGCGCCCCAGTAAGGGATACGCAGTATTTT.